The source of this T cell receptor (beta chain) is a study of T cell changes during pregnancy in multiple sclerosis. Produced via immunoSEQ multiplex PCR; TCRdb's table is partial and in-frame only. The sample yields 65,000 to 85,000 clones, roughly 88% seen once. This CDR3 has 15 amino acids. After removal of 6 bases from V and 5 bases from J, the junction contained 12 bases not matched to a gene. Germline V gene data show CDR1 as MDHEN and CDR2 as SYDVKM. This sequence originates from a female donor with multiple sclerosis, enrolled in a pregnancy study. Sequencing was performed on peripheral blood, taken in the third trimester of pregnancy. The chain recombines TRBV28 with TRBJ2-7, with 8 positions matching TRBD1. The CDR3 DNA sequence: TGTGCCAGCAGGGAAGGACAGGGTAGAGCGCACGAGCAGTACTTC. It is translated as CASREGQGRAHEQYF.